The next 20 T cell receptor beta chains were all read from a single sample in a study of siplizumab effects on memory and regulatory T cells. Only in-frame clones appear in the TCRdb table, and some are missing; sequencing was by immunoSEQ multiplex PCR. The table records roughly 100,000 clones, over 85% of them present only once. Sequences were obtained from Tregs sorted from blood. The receptors were sampled from a human donor in good health.

The gene calls are TRBV6-5 and TRBJ1-1, with 8 bases aligning to TRBD1. This CDR3 spans 14 amino acids. CDR1 is MNHEY and CDR2 is SVGAGI in the germline V gene. The V and J ends lost 5 bases and 1 base, in that order; junction bases with no gene match: 3. The CDR3 DNA sequence: TGTGCCAGCAGTCGACAGGGGTCGAACACTGAAGCTTTCTTT. Translated, it gives CASSRQGSNTEAFF.

In its sample, this clone was seen a few times. This chain uses TRBV15 with TRBJ1-6; D not resolved. The ends were cut back, 1 base at V and 10 bases at J, with 8 bases in the middle. CDR1 and CDR2 (germline): LNHNV, YYDKDF (reference sequence). This CDR3 region has 13 residues. As DNA, the CDR3 is TGTGCCACCAGCAGAGTCCCAGCCTCACCCCTCCACTTT. Protein: CATSRVPASPLHF.

In this sample, this clone turned up once. The chain carries TRBV7-2 and TRBJ1-2; D possibly corresponds to TRBD1 (6 bases). Trimming stripped 5 bases from V and 7 bases from J, with 17 bases between. Per the germline V gene, CDR1 is SGHTA and CDR2 is FQGNSA. CDR3 length: 14 residues. CDR3 bases: TGTGCCAGCAGCAAGAGACAGATAGGGGGTGGCTACACCTTC. Its protein product is CASSKRQIGGGYTF.

The J gene is TRBJ1-4, the V gene TRBV2, with a tentative D call TRBD1 (6 bases). Trimming removed 7 bases from V and 4 bases from J, with 16 bases in between. The germline V gene has CDR1 SNHLY and CDR2 FYNNEI. CDR3 length equals 15 residues. This CDR3 is CASTRGGGNNEKLFF. DNA of the CDR3: TGTGCCAGCACCAGAGGGGGAGGTAATAATGAAAAACTGTTTTTT.

The J gene is TRBJ2-3, the V gene TRBV5-1, with 7 bases identical to TRBD1. With 4 bases clipped from V and 2 bases from J, the junction kept 10 bases outside the gene matches. Germline loops: CDR1 SGHRS, CDR2 YFSETQ. The CDR3 length is 16 residues. CDR3 amino acids: CASSGYGQAHTDTQYF. CDR3 DNA: TGCGCCAGCAGCGGTTACGGACAGGCCCACACAGATACGCAGTATTTT.

This chain uses TRBV6-6 with TRBJ1-2, with TRBD1 matching 7 bases. This CDR3 region has 16 residues. CDR1 is MNHNY, CDR2 SVGAGI, per germline (reference sequence). J gave up 0 bases and V 5 bases, and 9 bases lay outside the gene matches. The CDR3 reads CASSIQGLRPNYGYTF. The CDR3 nucleotides are TGTGCCAGCAGTATACAGGGGCTAAGACCTAACTATGGCTACACCTTC.

The chain carries TRBV11-2 and TRBJ2-5; D may be TRBD1 (6 bases). V lost 3 bases and J 0 bases, leaving 14 bases between the germline ends. CDR3 length: 16 residues. Germline CDR1 and CDR2: SGHAT and FQNNGV. The CDR3 coding sequence is TGTGCCAGCAGCTTTGGACAGCTTACGTACCAAGAGACCCAGTACTTC. Its protein is CASSFGQLTYQETQYF.

The V gene is TRBV4-1, the J gene TRBJ1-1; 7 bases line up with TRBD1. Germline trimming cut 2 bases from V and 5 bases from J; bases unmatched to any gene: 5. The CDR3 is 14 amino acids. From germline, CDR1 is MGHRA and CDR2 YSYEKL. The CDR3 loop reads CASSQSGGKTEAFF. CDR3 bases: TGCGCCAGCAGCCAATCAGGGGGAAAGACTGAAGCTTTCTTT.

The V call is TRBV18, the J call TRBJ1-2, with D tentatively TRBD1 (6 bases). The CDR3 is made up of 14 amino acids. Germline CDR1 and CDR2: KGHSH and LQKENI. Trimming stripped 0 bases from V and 7 bases from J, with 12 bases between. The CDR3 protein is CASSPPHRDSGYTF. The CDR3 DNA is TGTGCCAGCTCACCACCCCACAGGGATTCTGGCTACACCTTC.

The chain uses TRBV2 and TRBJ1-2; unclear D gene. Germline V CDR1 and CDR2: SNHLY, FYNNEI. V was pared by 7 bases and J by 5 bases, with 5 bases between. The CDR3 contains 10 residues. The CDR3 sequence: CASNRYGYTF. As DNA, the CDR3 is TGTGCCAGCAATAGGTATGGCTACACCTTC.

This chain uses TRBV2 with TRBJ1-1, with D unresolved. Germline V gives CDR1 SNHLY, CDR2 FYNNEI. The CDR3 extends over 13 amino acids. Between the trimmed V and J ends, which lost 1 base and 7 bases, there was a span of 10 bases. The CDR3 sequence is CASSEGRPNEAFF. For the CDR3, the DNA is TGTGCCAGCAGTGAAGGCAGGCCAAATGAAGCTTTCTTT.

The chain is built from TRBV27 and TRBJ1-1, with D perhaps matching TRBD1 (5 bases). The CDR3 sequence is 11 residues long. Deletions cut 4 bases from V and 10 bases from J, with 10 bases between. Germline values: CDR1 MNHEY, CDR2 SMNVEV (reference sequence). The chain's CDR3 is CASSSARGAFF. The CDR3 region has the DNA TGTGCCAGCAGTTCTGCTAGGGGAGCTTTCTTT.

The V call is TRBV29-1, the J call TRBJ2-1, with TRBD2 as a possible D gene (6 bases). The germline V and J ends were trimmed by 7 bases and 6 bases, with 16 bases remaining between them. Germline V CDR1 and CDR2: SQVTM, ANQGSEA. The CDR3 has 13 amino acids. Here the CDR3 reads CSGARGGPNEQFF. The CDR3 bases are TGCAGCGGGGCGAGGGGAGGTCCCAATGAGCAGTTCTTC.

This chain links TRBV6-6 with TRBJ1-1; 7 positions agree with TRBD1. Trimming at V came to 6 bases and at J to 4 bases, leaving 8 bases not matched to a gene. The CDR3 loop spans 14 amino acids. Germline CDR1 MNHNY, CDR2 SVGAGI (reference sequence). The CDR3 loop is CASSLRQGSTEAFF. The CDR3 bases are TGTGCCAGCAGCCTTCGACAGGGATCCACTGAAGCTTTCTTT.

The chain combines TRBV27 with TRBJ2-5; TRBD2 aligns across 8 bases. The germline CDR1 and CDR2 sequences are MNHEY and SMNVEV (reference sequence). Losses at the gene ends were 4 bases for V and 5 bases for J; bases not matched to a gene: 9. This CDR3 contains 15 residues. CDR3 residues: CASSSGDSSGETQYF. The CDR3 DNA sequence: TGTGCCAGCAGTTCGGGAGACTCTAGCGGGGAGACCCAGTACTTC.

DNA of the CDR3: TGTGCCAGCACCGCCTTCCGGGACAGGGGGAGAAACACCATATATTTT. The encoded protein is CASTAFRDRGRNTIYF. The chain combines TRBV11-3 with TRBJ1-3, with 11 bases matching TRBD1. Germline V gives CDR1 SGHNT, CDR2 YENEEA. J lost 5 bases, V lost 7 bases, and 10 bases had no gene match. This CDR3 is built from 16 residues.

The chain employs TRBV11-2 and TRBJ1-2; no definite D call. V gave up 2 bases and J gave up 8 bases, with 12 bases separating them. Per germline, CDR1 SGHAT and CDR2 FQNNGV. This CDR3 spans 13 amino acids. The CDR3 protein is CASSLSGPGGYTF. In DNA, the CDR3 is TGTGCCAGCAGCTTATCCGGCCCCGGGGGCTACACCTTC.

This chain joins TRBV4-1 and TRBJ2-6; tentative D call: TRBD1 (5 bases). CDR3 length: 18 residues. Germline CDR1 and CDR2: MGHRA and YSYEKL. V was clipped by 0 bases and J by 0 bases, with 12 bases between them. CDR3 region: CASSQDQGTRSGANVLTF. DNA of the CDR3: TGCGCCAGCAGCCAAGATCAGGGCACGCGCTCTGGGGCCAACGTCCTGACTTTC.

V gene TRBV7-2 combines with J gene TRBJ2-5, with TRBD2 matching over 7 bases. Per germline, CDR1 SGHTA and CDR2 FQGNSA. After removal of 5 bases from V and 3 bases from J, the junction contained 21 bases not matched to a gene. This CDR3 spans 19 amino acids. CDR3 coding DNA: TGTGCCAGCAGCCGAATGGGTAGCGGGTCCTCCTATCGGGAAGAGACCCAGTACTTC. Protein product: CASSRMGSGSSYREETQYF.

The V gene is TRBV7-2, the J gene TRBJ2-7; D might be TRBD1 (5 bases). This CDR3 has 14 residues. Per germline, CDR1 SGHTA and CDR2 FQGNSA. V shed 5 bases and J shed 2 bases, with 13 bases lying between them. The CDR3 DNA reads as TGTGCCAGCAGCCGTCAGGGTTCCCCCTACGAGCAGTACTTC. Encoded protein: CASSRQGSPYEQYF.